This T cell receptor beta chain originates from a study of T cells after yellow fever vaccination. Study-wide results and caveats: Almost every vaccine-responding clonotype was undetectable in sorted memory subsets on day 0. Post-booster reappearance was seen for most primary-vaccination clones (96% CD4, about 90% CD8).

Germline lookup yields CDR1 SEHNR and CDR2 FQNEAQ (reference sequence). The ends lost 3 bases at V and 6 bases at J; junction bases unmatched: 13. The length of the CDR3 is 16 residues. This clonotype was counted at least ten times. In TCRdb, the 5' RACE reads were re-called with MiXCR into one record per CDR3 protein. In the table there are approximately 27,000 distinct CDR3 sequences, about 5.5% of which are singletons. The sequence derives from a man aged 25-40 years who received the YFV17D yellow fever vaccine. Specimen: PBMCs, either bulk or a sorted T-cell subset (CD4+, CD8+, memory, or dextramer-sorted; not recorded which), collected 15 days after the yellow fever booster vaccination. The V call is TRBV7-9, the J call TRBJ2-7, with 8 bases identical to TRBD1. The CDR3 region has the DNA TGTGCCAGCAGCTTTATACGAGGACAGGGAGGAACCGAGCAGTACTTC. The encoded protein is CASSFIRGQGGTEQYF. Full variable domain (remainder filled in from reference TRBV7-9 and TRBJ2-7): DTGVSQNPRHKITKRGQNVTFRCDPISEHNRLYWYRQTLGQGPEFLTYFQNEAQLEKSRLLSDRFSAERPKGSFSTLEIQRTEQGDSAMYLCASSFIRGQGGTEQYFGPGTRLTVT.